This TCR beta chain was sequenced during a study of blood T cell repertoires in COVID-19. Libraries were prepared by immunoSEQ multiplex PCR; TCRdb keeps only in-frame clonotypes and omits some of them. The table lists 200,000 to 300,000 clones, roughly 83% of them singletons. CDR1 SGHNT and CDR2 YYREEE come from the germline V gene (reference sequence). This CDR3 contains 16 residues. The V and J ends lost 0 bases and 5 bases, in that order; junction bases with no gene match: 6. The chain combines TRBV5-4 with TRBJ2-2; TRBD2 agrees at 8 bases. The clonotype was recovered from a woman of 80 years or more with acute or convalescent COVID-19. The sample was peripheral blood. CDR3: CASSLGSRGDTGELFF. DNA of the CDR3: TGTGCCAGCAGCTTGGGCTCGCGGGGGGATACCGGGGAGCTGTTTTTT.